This T cell receptor beta chain stems from a study of control samples from healthy donors and cancer patients. The CDR3 is 17 amino acids. Germline V lookup: CDR1 SGHRS, CDR2 YFSETQ. V gave up 3 bases and J gave up 0 bases, with 18 bases separating them. This table comes from immunoSEQ multiplex PCR, and its TCRdb copy is limited to in-frame clones, with some not included. Here the sample spans approximately 86,000 clones, just over 90% being singletons. This chain connects TRBV5-1 to TRBJ1-1; maybe TRBD1 (5 bases). This receptor was identified in a woman in her thirties in good health. Material for sequencing was blood. CDR3: CASSSGAGRPMNTEAFF. The CDR3 DNA reads as TGCGCCAGCAGCTCCGGGGCAGGGAGGCCCATGAACACTGAAGCTTTCTTT.